Shown below are 16 T cell receptor beta chains from a single sample sequenced in a study of spatial heterogeneity in lung cancer (dated by TCRdb to between 2019 and 2020). The library came from 5' RACE. Sequenced on a NextSeq 500. TCRdb trimmed the raw reads at Q25, called clones with MiXCR and kept productive beta chains. Rows merge per CDR3 protein into single entries with the most common DNA and genes. In all, the sample holds over 25,000 distinct CDR3 sequences, and roughly 7.1% of those were seen once. More than 20% of the sample comes from the top ten. Results and caveats for the whole study, not just this receptor: The number of expanded intratumoral alpha and beta TCRs correlated with the tumor nonsynonymous mutation count.

The time point label here, explained by the study, means: sample taken at primary tumor resection. These receptors lack a known antigen. The specimen was lung tumor tissue, collected at surgery. Receptors originate from a male donor with early-stage non-small cell lung cancer.

This clonotype showed up just a few times. The gene calls are TRBV9 and TRBJ2-5; D possibly matches TRBD1 or TRBD2 (6 bases each). There are 14 residues in the CDR3. Trimming removed 3 bases from V and 1 base from J, with 10 bases in between. Looked up from germline, CDR1 is SGDLS and CDR2 is YYNGEE. The CDR3 region is CASSGGATQETQYF. CDR3 bases: TGTGCCAGCAGCGGGGGGGCAACCCAAGAGACCCAGTACTTC. Combining the CDR3 with reference TRBV9 and TRBJ2-5 gives the whole variable domain DSGVTQTPKHLITATGQRVTLRCSPRSGDLSVYWYQQSLDQGLQFLIQYYNGEERAKGNILERFSAQQFPDLHSELNLSSLELGDSALYFCASSGGATQETQYFGPGTRLLVL.

This clonotype was counted between two and nine times. V usage is TRBV5-1 and J usage is TRBJ2-1, with 9 bases that match TRBD2. Germline V gene data show CDR1 as SGHRS and CDR2 as YFSETQ. The trim removed 0 bases at V and 4 bases at J, leaving 5 bases unmatched. The CDR3 length is 16 residues. The CDR3 sequence is CASSLDSGGSYNEQFF. CDR3 nucleotides: TGCGCCAGCAGCTTGGATAGCGGGGGTTCATACAATGAGCAGTTCTTC.

The chain combines TRBV7-2 with TRBJ1-6; D gene ambiguous. Germline assignment: CDR1 SGHTA and CDR2 FQGNSA. V lost 1 base, J lost 6 bases, and 4 bases lay in between. The CDR3 spans 13 residues. Written as DNA, the CDR3 is TGTGCCAGCAGCTTAGTCAGTAATTCACCCCTCCACTTT. Translation gives CASSLVSNSPLHF.

The sample holds one count of this clonotype. This chain uses TRBV21-1 with TRBJ1-5. TRBV21-1 is reported as a pseudogene. This CDR3 is 16 amino acids long. Here the CDR3 DNA reads TGTGCCAGCAGCAAAGGTGAAGCTTCTCACAATCAGCCCCAGCATTTT. This translates into CASSKGEASHNQPQHF.

This clonotype is medium-sized. J is TRBJ2-7 and V is TRBV2; 8 bases agree with TRBD1. This CDR3 contains 14 residues. Germline CDR1 SNHLY, CDR2 FYNNEI. V dropped 3 bases and J dropped 3; count of bases not matched to a gene: 4. DNA for the CDR3: TGTGCCAGCAGTGATGGACAGGGACTCTACGAGCAGTACTTC. This encodes CASSDGQGLYEQYF.

Many counts were recorded for this clonotype. The chain combines TRBV7-2 with TRBJ1-2, with 8 bases matching TRBD1. The CDR3 is made up of 13 amino acids. Germline CDR1 SGHTA, CDR2 FQGNSA. V shed 1 base and J 6 bases; nucleotides not matched to a gene: 1. The CDR3: CASSLGTGNGYTF. The CDR3 DNA reads as TGTGCCAGCAGCTTAGGGACAGGGAATGGCTACACCTTC. Based on the CDR3 plus reference TRBV7-2 and TRBJ1-2, the full variable domain is GAGVSQSPSNKVTEKGKDVELRCDPISGHTALYWYRQSLGQGLEFLIYFQGNSAPDKSGLPSDRFSAERTGGSVSTLTIQRTQQEDSAVYLCASSLGTGNGYTFGSGTRLTVV.

This clonotype counts as medium-sized. The rearrangement links TRBV4-1 to TRBJ2-7; 7 bases are a match to TRBD2. The CDR3 runs 15 residues. The germline gives CDR1 MGHRA, CDR2 YSYEKL. The J segment lost 3 bases and the V segment lost 4 bases, leaving 9 bases of the junction unmatched. CDR3 coding DNA: TGCGCCAGCAGCCCAGGAATGGGGGAGGGCTACGAGCAGTACTTC. Amino acid sequence: CASSPGMGEGYEQYF.

This clonotype has only a few counts. The rearrangement uses TRBV6-2 or TRBV6-3 and TRBJ2-3; the match to TRBD1 covers 9 bases. The germline gives CDR1 MNHEY, CDR2 SVGEGT. V dropped 6 bases and J dropped 1; count of bases not matched to a gene: 5. This CDR3 spans 15 amino acids. This CDR3 is CASSWTGAGTDTQYF. The CDR3 nucleotides are TGTGCCAGCAGCTGGACAGGGGCTGGCACAGATACGCAGTATTTT.

This clonotype was observed at least ten times. The chain uses TRBV3-1 and TRBJ2-3; D not resolved. The ends were cut back, 0 bases at V and 4 bases at J, with 11 bases in the middle. This CDR3 region has 15 residues. From germline, CDR1 is LGHDT and CDR2 YNNKEL (reference sequence). The CDR3 reads CASSQEARKSDTQYF. DNA for the CDR3: TGTGCCAGCAGCCAAGAGGCCAGAAAGTCAGATACGCAGTATTTT.

The chain carries TRBV18 and TRBJ2-1; 14 nucleotides agree with TRBD2. V was pared by 4 bases and J by 8 bases, with 4 bases of the junction left unmatched. Germline V gene sequence: CDR1 KGHSH, CDR2 LQKENI. The CDR3 spans 15 residues. The CDR3 spells CASSQGLAGGDEQFF. CDR3 coding DNA: TGTGCCAGCTCACAAGGACTAGCGGGGGGAGATGAGCAGTTCTTC.

This clonotype was counted many times. V and J are TRBV7-2 and TRBJ1-2; maybe TRBD1 (5 bases). Germline V gene sequence: CDR1 SGHTA, CDR2 FQGNSA. This CDR3 is built from 13 residues. Trimming took 2 bases from V and 4 from J, leaving 8 bases between them. The CDR3 DNA follows: TGTGCCAGCAGCTTAAGGACACTCTATGGCTACACCTTC. Encoded protein: CASSLRTLYGYTF.

This rearrangement joins TRBV20-1 to TRBJ1-5, with no clear D. The germline V gene encodes CDR1 DFQATT and CDR2 SNEGSKA (reference sequence). The V end lost 5 bases, the J end lost 5 bases, and 10 bases lay between the germline ends. CDR3 size: 12 residues. The CDR3 DNA follows: TGCAGTGCTGCCGGATCGGATCAGCCCCAGCATTTT. The encoded protein is CSAAGSDQPQHF.

This clonotype has a handful of counts. The rearrangement uses TRBV5-1 and TRBJ2-2; D uncertain. V dropped 2 bases and J dropped 0 bases, with 5 bases sitting between them. Germline V CDR1 and CDR2: SGHRS, YFSETQ. The CDR3 has 14 amino acids. The CDR3 is CASSFTANTGELFF. As DNA, the CDR3 is TGCGCCAGCAGCTTTACAGCGAACACCGGGGAGCTGTTTTTT.

This clonotype has only a few counts. The V call is TRBV4-3, the J call TRBJ2-3; no definite D call. The CDR3 is 13 residues long. Trimming removed 3 bases at V and 2 bases at J, with 6 bases between. Germline V gene data show CDR1 as LGHNA and CDR2 as YSLEER. CDR3 in DNA: TGCGCCAGCAGCCACGGTTACACAGATACGCAGTATTTT. It encodes CASSHGYTDTQYF.

This clonotype was counted many times. The CDR3 loop is CAIFARGPSGAYEQYF. CDR3 sequence (DNA): TGTGCCATCTTTGCCCGCGGCCCTAGCGGGGCCTACGAGCAGTACTTC. V usage is TRBV28 and J usage is TRBJ2-7, with 9 positions matching TRBD2. Germline V gene lookup returns CDR1 MDHEN and CDR2 SYDVKM. The CDR3 runs to 16 residues. J lost 2 bases, V lost 10 bases, and 15 bases had no gene match.

The chain carries TRBV20-1 and TRBJ2-7; D possibly corresponds to TRBD2 (5 bases). The germline V and J ends were trimmed by 5 bases and 0 bases, with 14 bases remaining between them. This CDR3 is 14 amino acids long. Germline values: CDR1 DFQATT, CDR2 SNEGSKA (reference sequence). CDR3 in amino acids: CSALDPGGSYEQYF. Here the CDR3 DNA reads TGCAGTGCTCTAGACCCCGGAGGCTCCTACGAGCAGTACTTC.